This TCR beta chain is from a study of cytomegalovirus exposure and HLA in healthy donors. Profiling relied on immunoSEQ multiplex PCR, and the TCRdb table lists in-frame clones only, not all of them. The table has under 110,000 clones, 88% seen once. J was trimmed by 3 bases and V by 5 bases; bases with no gene match: 21. Germline V gives CDR1 SGHVS, CDR2 FQNEAQ. The CDR3 spans 20 residues. This clone has just one count. The sample comprised PBMCs. This receptor was taken from a woman in her late teens or twenties in good health and CMV-seropositive. V usage is TRBV7-8 and J usage is TRBJ2-7, with 11 bases matching TRBD2. The CDR3 loop is CASSGHTLRTSGHLFYEQYV. Here the CDR3 DNA reads TGTGCCAGCAGCGGCCACACCCTAAGGACTAGCGGGCACCTATTCTACGAGCAGTACGTC.